These 18 T cell receptor beta chains came from one sample sequenced in a study of T cells in Graves' hyperthyroidism and ophthalmopathy. Using RNA transcripts as the source, TCR beta CDR3 regions were amplified. An initial round of RT-PCR targeting the TCR CDR3 relied on the HTBI primer set. TCRdb passed the multiplex PCR reads through MiXCR, listing each CDR3 protein once. The table has around 300,000 distinct CDR3 sequences, more than 11% seen once. The sequenced material came from blood. The receptor source for this set is a woman aged 30 to 39 with Graves' hyperthyroidism.

This chain joins TRBV27 and TRBJ1-6, with D uncertain. This CDR3 spans 17 amino acids. Germline-derived CDR1 and CDR2 are MNHEY and SMNVEV (reference sequence). Deletions cut 2 bases from V and 0 bases from J, with 11 bases between. The CDR3 spells CASSLNLRSSYNSPLHF. The CDR3 bases are TGTGCCAGCAGTTTAAATCTGAGAAGCTCCTATAATTCACCCCTCCACTTT.

This chain connects TRBV7-2 to TRBJ2-7, with 11 bases lining up with TRBD2. V trimming: 1 base; J trimming: 3 bases; junction bases outside the gene matches: 5. Germline CDR1 is SGHTA and CDR2 is FQGNSA. CDR3 length equals 16 residues. This CDR3 is CASSLGGLAVFYEQYF. In DNA, the CDR3 is TGTGCCAGCAGCTTAGGGGGACTAGCGGTCTTCTACGAGCAGTACTTC.

Many counts were recorded for this clonotype. The chain recombines TRBV20-1 with TRBJ2-7; D is perhaps TRBD2 (6 bases). This CDR3 contains 13 residues. The germline V gene has CDR1 DFQATT and CDR2 SNEGSKA (reference sequence). Trimming removed 6 bases at V and 3 bases at J, with 15 bases between. CDR3 protein: CSAGGVAVYEQYF. As DNA, the CDR3 is TGCAGTGCCGGAGGGGTAGCGGTCTACGAGCAGTACTTC.

This clonotype came up many times. The chain recombines TRBV28 with TRBJ2-1, with D maybe TRBD2 (6 bases). Germline V gene sequence: CDR1 MDHEN, CDR2 SYDVKM. The CDR3 covers 14 residues. Between the trimmed V and J ends, which lost 4 bases and 0 bases, there was a span of 7 bases. CDR3 sequence reads: CASSWEVSYNEQFF. CDR3 nucleotide sequence: TGTGCCAGCAGTTGGGAGGTCTCCTACAATGAGCAGTTCTTC.

In its sample, this clonotype was seen many times. The chain has TRBV9 and TRBJ2-7; D gene uncertain. There are 15 residues in the CDR3. The germline gives CDR1 SGDLS, CDR2 YYNGEE. With 3 bases removed from V and 6 bases from J, the gap between germline ends came to 19 bases. CDR3 nucleotides: TGTGCCAGCAGCGCAACCGCGAGCATCTCAGTCGAGCAGTACTTC. Protein product: CASSATASISVEQYF.

This clonotype was counted many times. The V gene is TRBV11-2, the J gene TRBJ2-7; TRBD2 matches 11 bases. CDR1 and CDR2 from the germline V gene are SGHAT and FQNNGV. The J segment lost 5 bases and the V segment lost 1 base, leaving 4 bases of the junction unmatched. The CDR3 length is 15 residues. CDR3 nucleotides: TGTGCCAGCAGCTTAGTAACTAGCGGGAGAAACGAGCAGTACTTC. This sequence encodes CASSLVTSGRNEQYF.

In its sample, this clonotype was seen a few times. CDR3 nucleotide sequence: TGTGCCAGCAGCTTGAACGGAATAGGGGTGAACACTGAAGCTTTCTTT. Its protein product is CASSLNGIGVNTEAFF. V is TRBV7-2 and J is TRBJ1-1; TRBD1 might be the D (5 bases). This CDR3 is 16 amino acids long. CDR1 SGHTA and CDR2 FQGNSA come from the germline V gene. The V and J ends lost 3 bases and 0 bases respectively, with 14 bases between them. The full variable domain, with the rest looked up from reference TRBV7-2 and TRBJ1-1, is GAGVSQSPSNKVTEKGKDVELRCDPISGHTALYWYRQSLGQGLEFLIYFQGNSAPDKSGLPSDRFSAERTGGSVSTLTIQRTQQEDSAVYLCASSLNGIGVNTEAFFGQGTRLTVV.

Details on this clonotype: A much bigger clone sits one base away, suggesting this may be a read error. The J gene is TRBJ2-7, the V gene TRBV28; maybe TRBD2 (5 bases). The germline V gene encodes CDR1 MDHEN and CDR2 SYDVKM. CDR3 size: 12 residues. The chain's CDR3 is CTSHQLGYEQYF. CDR3 nucleotides: TGTACCAGCCACCAACTAGGCTACGAGCAGTACTTC.

Ten or more counts support this clonotype. The chain employs TRBV5-1 and TRBJ2-3; possibly TRBD1 or TRBD2 for D (6 bases each). Per the germline V gene, CDR1 is SGHRS and CDR2 is YFSETQ. The CDR3 is made up of 14 amino acids. The V gene lost 2 bases and the J gene lost 4 bases, with 11 bases spanning the gap. This chain's CDR3 is CASSLRGRADTQYF. The CDR3, as DNA: TGCGCCAGCAGCTTACGGGGGCGGGCAGATACGCAGTATTTT. Variable domain in full (rest from reference TRBV5-1 and TRBJ2-3): KAGVTQTPRYLIKTRGQQVTLSCSPISGHRSVSWYQQTPGQGLQFLFEYFSETQRNKGNFPGRFSGRQFSNSRSEMNVSTLELGDSALYLCASSLRGRADTQYFGPGTRLTVL.

This clonotype was detected a few times. The CDR3 DNA reads TGCGCCAGCAGTTTCGGGGACCCTCGGGAGACCCAGTACTTC. Its translation is CASSFGDPRETQYF. The chain links TRBV10-2 to TRBJ2-5; D possibly matches TRBD1 or TRBD2 (5 bases each). The CDR3 extends over 14 amino acids. V lost 5 bases to trimming and J lost 5 bases, with 15 bases between them. Germline assignment: CDR1 WSHSY and CDR2 SAAADI.

In regard to this clonotype: A read error may explain this, as a much larger clone is one base away. The chain combines TRBV2 with TRBJ2-3; D gene uncertain. CDR3 length: 15 residues. Germline V lookup: CDR1 SNHLY, CDR2 FYNNEI. CDR3 bases: TGTGCCAGCAGTGACGCGTCCAAGGTCCCAGATGCGCAGTATTTT. Translating gives CASSDASKVPDAQYF.

This clonotype was observed a handful of times. The J gene is TRBJ2-3, the V gene TRBV5-1; TRBD2 aligns across 9 bases. This CDR3 contains 18 residues. V shed 0 bases, J shed 0 bases, and the junction held 8 bases outside the gene matches. The germline V gene has CDR1 SGHRS and CDR2 YFSETQ. The CDR3 region has the DNA TGCGCCAGCAGCTTGGGCCTTAGCGGGAGCTCTAGCACAGATACGCAGTATTTT. Protein: CASSLGLSGSSSTDTQYF.

The CDR3 coding sequence is TGTGCCAGCAGCTTAACGGGGACACAAGAAGAGACCCAGTACTTC. Translation gives CASSLTGTQEETQYF. The genes are TRBV7-3 and TRBJ2-5, with D possibly being TRBD1 (6 bases). Trimming stripped 0 bases from V and 3 bases from J, with 11 bases between. Per the germline V gene, CDR1 is SGHTA and CDR2 is FQGTGA. There are 15 residues in the CDR3.

This clonotype was seen at least ten times. The V and J genes are TRBV11-1 and TRBJ2-7; D remains unclear. Trimming stripped 3 bases from V and 1 base from J, with 19 bases between. Germline V gene data show CDR1 as SGHAT and CDR2 as FQDESV (reference sequence). The CDR3 totals 17 residues. In nucleotides, the CDR3 is TGTGCCAGCAGCTTCCTGCGGTCAGAGATGGGATCCTACGAGCAGTACTTC. Protein sequence: CASSFLRSEMGSYEQYF.

The genes are TRBV27 and TRBJ2-1; 9 bases agree with TRBD2. The V and J ends lost 1 base and 0 bases, in that order; junction bases with no gene match: 7. The length of the CDR3 is 18 residues. The germline V gene encodes CDR1 MNHEY and CDR2 SMNVEV (reference sequence). The CDR3 nucleotides are TGTGCCAGCAGTTTATTCATGATTAGCGGGAGCTCCTACAATGAGCAGTTCTTC. As protein: CASSLFMISGSSYNEQFF.

V is TRBV6-1 and J is TRBJ1-2; 8 bases align to TRBD1. The CDR3 is made up of 13 amino acids. J lost 6 bases, V lost 6 bases, and 6 bases had no gene match. Germline values: CDR1 MNHNS, CDR2 SASEGT. The DNA for the CDR3 is TGTGCCAGCAGGGCGGACAGGGTGAATGGCTACACCTTC. It encodes CASRADRVNGYTF.

V usage is TRBV30 and J usage is TRBJ2-3; no firm D call. The V and J ends lost 2 bases and 6 bases respectively, with 9 bases between them. CDR3 length: 12 residues. Germline lookup yields CDR1 GTSNPN and CDR2 SVGIG (reference sequence). The CDR3 protein is CAWSRTADTQYF. The CDR3 DNA sequence: TGTGCCTGGAGTAGAACGGCGGATACGCAGTATTTT. Looking up the rest from reference TRBV30 and TRBJ2-3 gives the full variable domain: SQTIHQWPATLVQPVGSPLSLECTVEGTSNPNLYWYRQAAGRGLQLLFYSVGIGQISSEVPQNLSASRPQDRQFILSSKKLLLSDSGFYLCAWSRTADTQYFGPGTRLTVL.

This clonotype was observed a handful of times. J is TRBJ1-2 and V is TRBV4-3, with 12 bases matching TRBD1. Trimming at V came to 4 bases and at J to 3 bases, leaving 9 bases not matched to a gene. The CDR3 has 17 amino acids. CDR1 is LGHNA, CDR2 YSLEER, per germline. The CDR3 protein is CASSPGTGGARDYGYTF. The CDR3 region has the DNA TGCGCCAGCAGCCCGGGGACAGGGGGCGCCCGGGACTATGGCTACACCTTC.